The rows below give T cell receptor beta chains drawn from one sample of a study of beta chain features in type 1 diabetes. Produced via immunoSEQ multiplex PCR; TCRdb's table is partial and in-frame only. The repertoire holds roughly 180,000 clones, with about 13% as singletons. The sequenced sample was central memory CD4+ T cells from blood. The origin of the receptors is a woman aged 18-35 years in good health. The CDR3 runs from the conserved cysteine through the conserved F or W.

len,v_gene,CDR3aa
16,TRBV5-1,CASSDGTSQPYNEQFF
15,TRBV29-1,CSVEDEKTGEAEAFF
15,TRBV9,CASSDTSGPYNEQFF
13,TRBV18,CASSPPLGYEQYF
13,TRBV5-1,CASSLVGLWEQFF
10,TRBV20-1,CSARIAKQYF
13,TRBV2,CASSRGFNQPQHF
14,TRBV29-1,CSVDGLAGESTQYF
14,TRBV7-2,CASSPTPGQVEQFF
15,TRBV11-2,CASSPSESSYNEQFF
13,TRBV9,CASSVAGDGGYTF
15,TRBV7-9,CASSISGLSTDTQYF
19,TRBV27,CASSSPLRQESSGANVLTF
14,TRBV7-2,CASSLGGTWVPQHF
16,TRBV29-1,CSVGNGGGDWENIQYF
14,TRBV7-9,CASSLRGEAGEAFF
14,TRBV6-5,CASSYSISTGWLLF
15,TRBV10-3,CAISAAGGRTDTQYF
13,TRBV30,CAWRTGGYTEAFF
13,TRBV21-1,CASSTTDNYEQYF
15,TRBV15,CATSRPSGVAYEQYF
15,TRBV5-1,CASSPGGRVTDTQYF
16,TRBV5-4,CASSYPEDERVETQYF
16,TRBV11-2,CASSPSEIRGRNEQFF
16,TRBV4-3,CASSQARMVDTDTQYF
14,TRBV15,CATSRLQDYDEQYF
15,TRBV5-1,CASSFEGGALYGYTF
14,TRBV7-9,CASSLGTAVTEAFF
17,TRBV29-1,CSGQPLVLSGSLNEQFF
12,TRBV6-5,CASSQGSWIQFF
15,TRBV30,CAWSPGQVKTGELFF
16,TRBV18,CASSPQTSGRWHEQFF
14,TRBV7-9,CASSLMDSPGGYTF
13,TRBV7-2,CASSPDRVNEQFF
13,TRBV28,CASSVHGANVLTF
13,TRBV11-2,CASSRSNSNTIYF
16,TRBV28,CATRTGGDAGANVLTF
16,TRBV19,CASSIDSGISSYEQYF
15,TRBV2,CASRVGQLISYEQYF
15,TRBV4-1,CASSQGTGRDSPLHF
15,TRBV27,CASSLMTSGRNEQFF
13,TRBV7-9,CASSLDSGDKAFF
13,TRBV30,CAWKRSLYNEQFF
17,TRBV27,CASSPTGTARTSYEQYF
17,TRBV13,CASSLYIRQGGADTQYF
16,TRBV13,CASSLKPGQGPDEQFF
12,TRBV29-1,CSVAAGAYEQYF
15,TRBV2,CASRLTETLYYGYTF
15,TRBV28,CASRTGQWLSGELFF
14,TRBV7-9,CASSPRVPGETQYF
15,TRBV19,CASSPGTSGSNEQFF
13,TRBV5-1,CASSSGQDNEQFF
14,TRBV6-5,CASRLGQGVTEAFF
13,TRBV29-1,CSVEEVSGVEAFF
17,TRBV14,CASSQEELAGVIYEQYF